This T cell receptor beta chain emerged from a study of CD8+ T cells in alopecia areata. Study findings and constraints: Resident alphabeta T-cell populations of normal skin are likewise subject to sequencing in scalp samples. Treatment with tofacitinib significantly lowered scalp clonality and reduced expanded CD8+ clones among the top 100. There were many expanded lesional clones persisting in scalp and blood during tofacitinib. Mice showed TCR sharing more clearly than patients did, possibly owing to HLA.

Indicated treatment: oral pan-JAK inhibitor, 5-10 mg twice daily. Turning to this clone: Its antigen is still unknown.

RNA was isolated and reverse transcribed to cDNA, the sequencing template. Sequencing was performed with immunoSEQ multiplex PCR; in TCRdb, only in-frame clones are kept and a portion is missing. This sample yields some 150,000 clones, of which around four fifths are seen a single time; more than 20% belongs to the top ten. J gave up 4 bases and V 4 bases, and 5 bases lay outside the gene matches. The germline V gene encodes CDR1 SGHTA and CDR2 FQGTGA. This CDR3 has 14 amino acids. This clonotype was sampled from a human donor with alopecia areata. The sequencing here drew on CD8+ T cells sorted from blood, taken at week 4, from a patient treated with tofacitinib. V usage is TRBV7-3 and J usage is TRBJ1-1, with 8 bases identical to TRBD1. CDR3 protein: CASSSGQEFTEAFF. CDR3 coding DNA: TGTGCCAGCAGCTCGGGACAGGAGTTCACTGAAGCTTTCTTT.